This is a list of T cell receptor beta chains from one sample in a study of Ad26.COV2.S vaccination and SARS-CoV-2 variants. Clones were sequenced by immunoSEQ multiplex PCR, and TCRdb holds only the in-frame ones, with some missing. The sample holds some 450,000 clones, about nine tenths seen once. The sequencing used peripheral blood, collected in a trial of Ad26.COV2.S vaccine versus placebo. Receptors were obtained from a person aged 18-65 years who received the Ad26.COV2.S COVID-19 vaccine or a placebo. Both conserved end residues are part of each CDR3. Each record gives: V gene, J gene, CDR3 protein.

>TRBV2|TRBJ2-7
CASSRGQSYEQYF
>TRBV7-9|TRBJ2-5
CASSSPMETQYF
>TRBV28|TRBJ1-2
CASSATDRVYGYTF
>TRBV4-3|TRBJ2-2
CASSQDVAAPGTGGSGGELFF
>TRBV3-1/TRBV3-2|TRBJ2-5
CASSQDNPGQTQETQYF
>TRBV3-1/TRBV3-2|TRBJ1-2
CASSPTGDYGYTF
>TRBV11-3|TRBJ2-2
CASSPPGTSGVTGELFF
>TRBV7-6|TRBJ1-3
CASSLGENVSGNTIYF
>TRBV30|TRBJ2-7
CAWSVYFPSAGGKEQYF
>TRBV24-1|TRBJ2-1
CATSDSPGGTNNEQFF
>TRBV9|TRBJ2-1
CASSVVSSGGSYNEQFF
>TRBV27|TRBJ2-3
CASSLGGSTDTQYF
>TRBV19|TRBJ1-4
CASSISSFGEKLFF
>TRBV2|TRBJ1-3
CASSSLGRSGNTIYF
>TRBV28|TRBJ1-2
CALGVGAYGYTF
>TRBV7-2|TRBJ2-1
CASSLTFSGKSSYNEQFF
>TRBV3-1/TRBV3-2|TRBJ1-6
CASSPDGFGFLPLHF